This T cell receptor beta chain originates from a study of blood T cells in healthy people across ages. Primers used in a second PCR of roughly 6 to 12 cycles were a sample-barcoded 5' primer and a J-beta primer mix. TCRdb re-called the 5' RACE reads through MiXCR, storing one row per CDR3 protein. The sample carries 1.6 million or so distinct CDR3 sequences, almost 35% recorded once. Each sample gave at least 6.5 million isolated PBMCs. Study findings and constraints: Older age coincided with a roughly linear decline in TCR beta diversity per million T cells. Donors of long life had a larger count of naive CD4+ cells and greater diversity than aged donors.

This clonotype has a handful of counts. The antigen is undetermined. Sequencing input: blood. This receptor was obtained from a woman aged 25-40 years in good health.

This CDR3 is CASSPSGGGGETQYF. In nucleotides, the CDR3 is TGTGCCAGCAGTCCCAGTGGCGGTGGGGGAGAGACCCAGTACTTC. The J gene is TRBJ2-5, the V gene TRBV12-3 or TRBV12-4; D is possibly TRBD1 or TRBD2 (5 bases each). Between the trimmed V and J ends, which lost 5 bases and 4 bases, there was a span of 17 bases. The CDR3 is 15 residues long.